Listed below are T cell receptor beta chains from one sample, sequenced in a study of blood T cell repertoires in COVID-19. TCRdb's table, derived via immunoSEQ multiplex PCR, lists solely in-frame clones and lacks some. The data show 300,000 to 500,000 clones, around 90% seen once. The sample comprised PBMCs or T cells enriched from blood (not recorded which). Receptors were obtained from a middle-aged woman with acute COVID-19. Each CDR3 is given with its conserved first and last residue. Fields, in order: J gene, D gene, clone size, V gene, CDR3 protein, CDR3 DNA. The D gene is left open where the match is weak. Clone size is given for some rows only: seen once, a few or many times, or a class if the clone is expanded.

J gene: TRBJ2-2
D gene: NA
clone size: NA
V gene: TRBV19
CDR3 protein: CASSLGQTNTGELFF
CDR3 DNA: TGTGCCAGTAGTCTAGGACAAACGAACACCGGGGAGCTGTTTTTT

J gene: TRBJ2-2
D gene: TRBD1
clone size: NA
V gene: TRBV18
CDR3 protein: CASSPDRGSTGELFF
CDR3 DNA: TGTGCCAGCTCACCGGACAGGGGAAGCACCGGGGAGCTGTTTTTT

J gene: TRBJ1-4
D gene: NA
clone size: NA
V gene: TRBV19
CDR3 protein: CASSPDGTQYEKLFF
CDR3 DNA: TGTGCCAGTAGTCCCGACGGGACACAGTATGAAAAACTGTTTTTT

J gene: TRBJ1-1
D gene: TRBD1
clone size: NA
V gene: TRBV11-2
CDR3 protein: CASSVDRDTEAFF
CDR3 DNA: TGTGCCAGCAGCGTTGACAGGGACACTGAAGCTTTCTTT

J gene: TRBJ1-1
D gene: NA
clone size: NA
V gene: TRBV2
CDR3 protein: CASTRELNTEAFF
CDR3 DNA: TGTGCCAGCACACGGGAATTGAACACTGAAGCTTTCTTT

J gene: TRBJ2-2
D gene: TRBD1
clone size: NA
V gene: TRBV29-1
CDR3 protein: CSVEGDRGLVGELFF
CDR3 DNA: TGCAGCGTTGAAGGAGACAGGGGGCTTGTCGGGGAGCTGTTTTTT

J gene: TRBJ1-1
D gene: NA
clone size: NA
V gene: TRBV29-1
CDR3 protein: CSVVSPGTEAFF
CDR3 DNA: TGCAGCGTTGTGTCCCCGGGCACTGAAGCTTTCTTT

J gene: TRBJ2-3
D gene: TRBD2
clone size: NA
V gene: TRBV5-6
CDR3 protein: CASSDLAGGITDTQYF
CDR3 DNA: TGTGCCAGCAGTGACCTAGCGGGGGGAATCACAGATACGCAGTATTTT

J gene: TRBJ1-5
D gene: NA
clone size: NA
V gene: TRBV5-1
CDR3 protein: CASSLGAGSNQPQHF
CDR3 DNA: TGCGCCAGCAGCTTGGGGGCGGGAAGCAATCAGCCCCAGCATTTT

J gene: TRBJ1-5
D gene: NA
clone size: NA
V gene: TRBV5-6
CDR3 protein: CASSLMGGGNQPQHF
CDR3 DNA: TGTGCCAGCAGCTTGATGGGAGGAGGCAATCAGCCCCAGCATTTT

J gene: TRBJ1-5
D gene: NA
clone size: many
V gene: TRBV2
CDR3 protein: CASSVQGQNQPQHF
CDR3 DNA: TGTGCCAGCAGTGTGCAGGGTCAGAATCAGCCCCAGCATTTT

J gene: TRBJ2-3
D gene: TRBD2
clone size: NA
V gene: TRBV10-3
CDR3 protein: CAHKVGLADTQYF
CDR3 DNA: TGTGCCCACAAGGTCGGACTAGCAGATACGCAGTATTTT

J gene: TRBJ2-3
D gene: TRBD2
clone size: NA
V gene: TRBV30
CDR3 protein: CAWRASSGLAGGPDTQYF
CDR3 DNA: TGTGCCTGGAGGGCCTCCTCGGGACTAGCGGGGGGGCCGGATACGCAGTATTTT

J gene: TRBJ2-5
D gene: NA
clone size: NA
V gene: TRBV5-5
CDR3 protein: CASSLWQGKETQYF
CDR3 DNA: TGTGCCAGCAGCTTGTGGCAGGGAAAGGAGACCCAGTACTTC

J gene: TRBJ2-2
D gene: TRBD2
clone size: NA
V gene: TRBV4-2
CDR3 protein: CASSREVASGGATGELFF
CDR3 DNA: TGTGCCAGCAGCCGCGAAGTGGCTAGCGGGGGGGCCACCGGGGAGCTGTTTTTT

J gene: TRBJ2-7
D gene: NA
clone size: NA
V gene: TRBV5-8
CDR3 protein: CASSFTGFNYEQYF
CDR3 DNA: TGTGCCAGCAGCTTTACGGGTTTCAACTACGAGCAGTACTTC

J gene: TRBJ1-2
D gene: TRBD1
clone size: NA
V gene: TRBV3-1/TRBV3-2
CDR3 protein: CASSQMDRLVGYGYTF
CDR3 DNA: TGTGCCAGCAGCCAGATGGACAGGCTAGTCGGCTATGGCTACACCTTC

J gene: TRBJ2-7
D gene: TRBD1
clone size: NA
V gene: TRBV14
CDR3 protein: CASSIWDSLHEQYF
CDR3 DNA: TGTGCCAGCAGTATCTGGGACAGCCTCCACGAGCAGTACTTC

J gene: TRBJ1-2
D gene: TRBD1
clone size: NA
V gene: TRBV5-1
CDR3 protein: CASSLAGTGVYGYTF
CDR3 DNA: TGCGCCAGCAGCTTGGCGGGGACAGGAGTCTATGGCTACACCTTC

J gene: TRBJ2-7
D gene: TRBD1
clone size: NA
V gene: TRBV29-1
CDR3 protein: CSVSGTGSNEQYF
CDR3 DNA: TGCAGCGTTTCCGGGACAGGGTCCAACGAGCAGTACTTC

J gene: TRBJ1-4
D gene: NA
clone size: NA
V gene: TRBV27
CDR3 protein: CASSSRVEGEKLFF
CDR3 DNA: TGTGCCAGCAGTTCCCGGGTCGAGGGTGAAAAACTGTTTTTT

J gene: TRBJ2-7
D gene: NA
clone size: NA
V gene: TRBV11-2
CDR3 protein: CASSSGGKQYF
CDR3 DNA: TGTGCCAGCAGCTCGGGGGGCAAGCAGTACTTC

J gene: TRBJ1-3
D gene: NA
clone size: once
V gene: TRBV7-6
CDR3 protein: CASSLGTGNSGNTIYF
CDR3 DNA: TGTGCCAGCAGCTTAGGCACGGGGAACTCTGGAAACACCATATATTTT

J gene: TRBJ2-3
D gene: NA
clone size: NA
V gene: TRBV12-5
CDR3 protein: CASGSNSWAGTQYF
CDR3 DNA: TGTGCTAGTGGTTCCAACTCTTGGGCCGGTACGCAGTATTTT

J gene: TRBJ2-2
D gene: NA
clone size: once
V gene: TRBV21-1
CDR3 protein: CASSDPPEWTAGELFF
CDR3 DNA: TGTGCCAGCAGCGACCCGCCGGAATGGACAGCCGGGGAGCTGTTTTTT

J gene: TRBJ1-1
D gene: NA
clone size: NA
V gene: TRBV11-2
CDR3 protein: CASSLVPGNTEAFF
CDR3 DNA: TGTGCCAGCAGCTTAGTACCCGGGAACACTGAAGCTTTCTTT

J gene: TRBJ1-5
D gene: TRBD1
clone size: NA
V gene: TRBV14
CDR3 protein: CASSQGRGGGQPQHF
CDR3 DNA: TGTGCCAGCAGCCAAGGTAGAGGGGGCGGGCAGCCCCAGCATTTT

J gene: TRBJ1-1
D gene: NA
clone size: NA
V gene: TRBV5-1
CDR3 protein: CASSLVPDTEAFF
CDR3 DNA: TGCGCCAGCAGCTTGGTCCCAGACACTGAAGCTTTCTTT

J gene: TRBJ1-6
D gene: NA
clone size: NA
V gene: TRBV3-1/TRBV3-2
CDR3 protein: CASSQGREGNSPLHF
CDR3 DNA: TGTGCCAGCAGCCAAGGCAGGGAGGGTAATTCACCCCTCCACTTT

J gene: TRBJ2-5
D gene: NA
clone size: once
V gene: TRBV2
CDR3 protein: CASSVRQETQYF
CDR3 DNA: TGTGCCAGCAGTGTCCGGCAAGAGACCCAGTACTTC

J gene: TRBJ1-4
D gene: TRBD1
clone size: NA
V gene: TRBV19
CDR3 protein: CATSQGAEKLFF
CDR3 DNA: TGTGCCACCTCACAGGGGGCAGAAAAACTGTTTTTT

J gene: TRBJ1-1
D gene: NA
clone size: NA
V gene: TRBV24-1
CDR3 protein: CATRGEVNTEAFF
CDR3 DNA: TGTGCCACCAGAGGGGAGGTGAACACTGAAGCTTTCTTT

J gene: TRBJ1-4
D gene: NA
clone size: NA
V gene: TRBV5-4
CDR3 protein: CASSLSNMGGEKLFF
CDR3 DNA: TGTGCCAGCAGCTTGTCAAACATGGGGGGTGAAAAACTGTTTTTT

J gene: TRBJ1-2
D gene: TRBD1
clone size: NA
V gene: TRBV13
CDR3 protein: CASSSRTGVNYGYTF
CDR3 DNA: TGTGCCAGCAGCTCCCGGACAGGGGTTAACTATGGCTACACCTTC

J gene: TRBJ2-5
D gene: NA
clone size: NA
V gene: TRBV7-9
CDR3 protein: CVRIPAGGAGTQYF
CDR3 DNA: TGTGTCAGAATACCAGCGGGCGGCGCGGGGACCCAGTACTTC

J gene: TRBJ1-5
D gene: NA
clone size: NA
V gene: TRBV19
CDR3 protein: CASSMGSYQPQHF
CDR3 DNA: TGTGCCAGTAGTATGGGGAGCTATCAGCCCCAGCATTTT

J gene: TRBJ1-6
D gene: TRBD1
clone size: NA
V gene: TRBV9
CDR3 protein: CASSVGDSFGLHF
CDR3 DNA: TGTGCCAGCAGCGTAGGGGACAGCTTTGGACTCCACTTT

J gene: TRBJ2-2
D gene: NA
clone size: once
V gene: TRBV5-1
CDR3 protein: CASSSGMNTGELFF
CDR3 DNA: TGCGCCAGCAGCTCAGGGATGAACACCGGGGAGCTGTTTTTT

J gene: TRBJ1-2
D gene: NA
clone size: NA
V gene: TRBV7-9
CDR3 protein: CASTASGLGYTF
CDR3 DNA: TGTGCCAGCACCGCCAGTGGTCTGGGCTACACCTTC